The subject of this entry is one T cell receptor (beta chain). What it binds is not known. Researchers ran the PCR with 60 Vbeta and 13 Jbeta primers. Method: immunoSEQ multiplex PCR; TCRdb's copy keeps in-frame clones and lacks some. This table holds around 150,000 clones, roughly 64% found once. This sample is drawn from a study of cytomegalovirus exposure and HLA in healthy donors. V shed 4 bases, J shed 8 bases, and the junction held 8 bases outside the gene matches. The CDR3 extends over 14 amino acids. Germline CDR1 and CDR2: SGHRS and YFSETQ. Study observations and caveats: Through in vitro validation, three CMV-associated chains were shown to be specific for CMV antigens. Several of the most significant clusters were apparently associated with common viral pathogens in a later analysis.

The genes are TRBV5-1 and TRBJ1-4; 7 nucleotides align to TRBD1. Sample: PBMCs. This TCR derives from a woman aged 25 to 39 in good health and CMV-seropositive. Here the CDR3 reads CASSRNRGREKLFF. CDR3 DNA: TGCGCCAGCAGCAGAAACAGGGGACGGGAAAAACTGTTTTTT.